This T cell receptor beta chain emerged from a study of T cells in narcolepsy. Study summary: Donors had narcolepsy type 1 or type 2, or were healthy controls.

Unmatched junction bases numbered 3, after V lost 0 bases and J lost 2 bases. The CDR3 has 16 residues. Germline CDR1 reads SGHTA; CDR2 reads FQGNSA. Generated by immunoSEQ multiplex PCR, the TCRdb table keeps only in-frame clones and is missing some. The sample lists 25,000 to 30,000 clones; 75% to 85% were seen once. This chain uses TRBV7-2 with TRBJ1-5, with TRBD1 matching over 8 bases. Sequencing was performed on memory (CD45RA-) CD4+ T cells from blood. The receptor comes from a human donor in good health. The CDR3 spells CASSLATGVGNQPQHF. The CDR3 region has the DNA TGTGCCAGCAGCTTAGCGACAGGGGTGGGCAATCAGCCCCAGCATTTT.